A single sample gave rise to the 32 T cell receptor beta chains below, sequenced in a study of T cell repertoires in aging, cancer and after chemotherapy (dated by TCRdb to between 2018 and 2021). Genomic DNA extracted from peripheral blood, rather than sorted cells or RNA, was used as the source for amplification of TCR beta rearrangements. Reads for this sample came from an Illumina MiSeq. Rearranged TRB sequences spanning V, D and J segments were amplified in a multiplex touch-down PCR with a mixed TRB-A/B primer pool. TCRdb applied fastp at Q25 and MiXCR to the public reads, then kept only in-frame beta chains. One record per CDR3 amino acid sequence lists the most common genes and DNA. Here the sample has roughly 4,600 distinct CDR3 sequences; roughly 70% occur a single time. Approximately 8% of the sample goes to the ten largest clones. The material sequenced was blood. The receptors were gathered from a human donor with a solid tumor.

This clonotype has more than one count but fewer than ten. The V and J genes are TRBV6-5 and TRBJ1-5, with D hard to call. V gave up 0 bases and J gave up 4 bases, with 4 bases separating them. This CDR3 comprises 13 residues. Germline values: CDR1 MNHEY, CDR2 SVGAGI. Written as DNA, the CDR3 is TGTGCCAGCAGTTACTCGCAGAATCAGCCCCAGCATTTT. Amino acid sequence: CASSYSQNQPQHF.

The chain carries TRBV15 and TRBJ2-7; D possibly uses TRBD1 or TRBD2 (5 bases each). V was trimmed by 0 bases and J by 2 bases, leaving 8 bases between them. CDR1 is LNHNV, CDR2 YYDKDF, per germline (reference sequence). The CDR3 is 14 residues long. DNA of the CDR3: TGTGCCACCAGCAGAGATCAGGGACCCTACGAGCAGTACTTC. It codes for CATSRDQGPYEQYF.

The V and J genes are TRBV12-3 or TRBV12-4 and TRBJ1-2; no definite D call. The CDR3 consists of 14 residues. The V and J ends lost 4 bases and 4 bases respectively, with 13 bases between them. This CDR3 is CASSSMDPVYGYTF. The CDR3 nucleotides read TGTGCCAGCAGTTCAATGGACCCCGTCTATGGCTACACCTTC.

The chain recombines TRBV5-4 with TRBJ2-6; no firm D call. CDR3 length: 13 amino acids. Germline V gene data show CDR1 as SGHNT and CDR2 as YYREEE (reference sequence). Trimming pared 5 bases from V and 4 bases from J, leaving 7 bases between. Here the CDR3 reads CASRTEGANVLTF. The CDR3 bases are TGTGCCAGCAGGACTGAAGGGGCCAACGTCCTGACTTTC.

The chain recombines TRBV12-3 or TRBV12-4 with TRBJ2-3; 14 bases agree with TRBD2. V lost 9 bases to trimming and J lost 8 bases; unmatched junction nucleotides: 7. This CDR3 spans 14 amino acids. The CDR3 DNA reads TGTGCCAGTCTGACTAGCGGGGGGGCGGCTACGCAGTATTTT. Translated: CASLTSGGAATQYF.

CDR3 region: CASRWDRGPYEQYF. CDR3 bases: TGTGCCAGCAGATGGGACAGGGGGCCCTACGAGCAGTACTTC. The V gene is TRBV5-4, the J gene TRBJ2-7; TRBD1 aligns across 12 bases. Germline assignment: CDR1 SGHNT and CDR2 YYREEE (reference sequence). The V and J ends lost 5 bases and 2 bases, in that order; junction bases with no gene match: 2. The CDR3 totals 14 residues. The full variable domain, completed using reference TRBV5-4 and TRBJ2-7, is ETGVTQSPTHLIKTRGQQVTLRCSSQSGHNTVSWYQQALGQGPQFIFQYYREEENGRGNFPPRFSGLQFPNYSSELNVNALELDDSALYLCASRWDRGPYEQYFGPGTRLTVT.

With regard to this clonotype: Germline is not matched at one junction end, which may reflect a read error. The chain employs TRBV12-3 or TRBV12-4 and TRBJ2-7; D perhaps matches TRBD2 (6 bases). This CDR3 is 13 amino acids long. CDR3 in amino acids: CASSLASTYEQYF. The CDR3 DNA is TGTGCCAGCAGTCTAGCGTCTACCTACGAGCAGTACTTC.

The chain links TRBV11-3 to TRBJ2-5; 9 nucleotides agree with TRBD1. Germline V gives CDR1 SGHNT, CDR2 YENEEA. This CDR3 is built from 15 residues. Trimming removed 2 bases from V and 5 bases from J; junction bases left unmatched: 6. The CDR3 DNA follows: TGTGCCAGCAGCTTACTCACAGGGGGCAGGGAGACCCAGTACTTC. It translates to CASSLLTGGRETQYF.

The chain uses TRBV10-3 and TRBJ2-6; D is undetermined. Per germline, CDR1 ENHRY and CDR2 SYGVKD. The CDR3 covers 15 residues. Trimming removed 3 bases from V and 4 bases from J, with 10 bases in between. DNA of the CDR3: TGTGCCATCAGTGATTCAACCATGGGGGCCAACGTCCTGACTTTC. Its translation: CAISDSTMGANVLTF.

The chain combines TRBV20-1 with TRBJ2-7; D not resolved. This CDR3 is built from 12 residues. Germline V gene data show CDR1 as DFQATT and CDR2 as SNEGSKA (reference sequence). Trimming took off 2 bases at V and 2 bases at J, with 7 bases between the two ends. CDR3 protein: CSARQVAYEQYF. Here the CDR3 DNA reads TGCAGTGCTAGACAGGTAGCCTACGAGCAGTACTTC.

V usage is TRBV7-2 and J usage is TRBJ2-1; 7 bases are a match to TRBD2. The CDR3 sequence is 15 residues long. With 4 bases clipped from V and 5 bases from J, the junction kept 8 bases outside the gene matches. Germline CDR1 and CDR2: SGHTA and FQGNSA. The CDR3 nucleotides read TGTGCCAGCAGCTCGGGCGGGGGTCGGGACAATGAGCAGTTCTTC. Translation: CASSSGGGRDNEQFF.

This rearrangement joins TRBV7-2 to TRBJ2-3; 9 bases are a match to TRBD2. The CDR3 spans 16 residues. The ends lost 2 bases at V and 4 bases at J; junction bases unmatched: 7. Germline CDR1 reads SGHTA; CDR2 reads FQGNSA. CDR3 coding DNA: TGTGCCAGCAGCTTAACAGGACTAGCGAATGCAGATACGCAGTATTTT. Residues: CASSLTGLANADTQYF.

The gene calls are TRBV6-5 and TRBJ1-1; the match to TRBD1 covers 10 bases. CDR1 and CDR2 from the germline V gene are MNHEY and SVGAGI. The CDR3 loop spans 15 amino acids. V trimming: 6 bases; J trimming: 4 bases; junction bases outside the gene matches: 8. CDR3 sequence: CASRVTGGASTEAFF. Here the CDR3 DNA reads TGTGCCAGCAGGGTGACAGGGGGCGCGAGCACTGAAGCTTTCTTT.

V is TRBV29-1 and J is TRBJ1-2; the D gene is possibly TRBD1 (5 bases). In germline, CDR1 is SQVTM, CDR2 ANQGSEA. The CDR3 sequence is 14 residues long. V lost 2 bases and J 8 bases, leaving 18 bases between the germline ends. This chain's CDR3 is CSVELGEGGVGYTF. CDR3 in DNA: TGCAGCGTTGAACTGGGGGAGGGCGGGGTAGGCTACACCTTC.

The genes are TRBV19 and TRBJ2-7; 7 nucleotides match TRBD2. In germline, CDR1 is LNHDA, CDR2 SQIVND (reference sequence). The CDR3 has 12 amino acids. V lost 5 bases to trimming and J lost 10 bases; unmatched junction nucleotides: 8. In nucleotides, the CDR3 is TGTGCCAGTAGTCAAGGGGCTAGCGGACAGTACTTC. Protein: CASSQGASGQYF.

V usage is TRBV29-1 and J usage is TRBJ2-1; D ambiguous. The ends were cut back, 3 bases at V and 0 bases at J, with 9 bases in the middle. Germline V gene data show CDR1 as SQVTM and CDR2 as ANQGSEA. This CDR3 is 14 amino acids long. The CDR3 spells CSVDADYSYNEQFF. The CDR3 bases are TGCAGCGTTGATGCGGATTACTCCTACAATGAGCAGTTCTTC.

The gene calls are TRBV6-5 and TRBJ1-4, with D hard to call. Germline assignment: CDR1 MNHEY and CDR2 SVGAGI. The CDR3 contains 14 residues. V was pared by 5 bases and J by 5 bases, with 12 bases between. Written as DNA, the CDR3 is TGTGCCAGCAGTCCATTCAAGGGAAATGAAAAACTGTTTTTT. Amino acids: CASSPFKGNEKLFF.

The chain joins TRBV11-2 to TRBJ2-5, with TRBD1 matching over 7 bases. The germline gives CDR1 SGHAT, CDR2 FQNNGV. CDR3 length: 16 residues. With V trimmed by 5 bases and J by 1 base, 10 bases remained unmatched. The DNA of the CDR3 is TGTGCCAGCAGCCCCTATCCGACAGGGCTCCAAGAGACCCAGTACTTC. Protein product: CASSPYPTGLQETQYF.

The V and J genes are TRBV12-3 or TRBV12-4 and TRBJ2-3; D is unresolved. V gave up 6 bases and J gave up 0 bases, with 22 bases separating them. The CDR3 is made up of 18 amino acids. The CDR3 nucleotides read TGTGCCAGCAGCCCCCGGGCTTTCCGAGAAACTAGCACAGATACGCAGTATTTT. Residues: CASSPRAFRETSTDTQYF.

The chain uses TRBV6-6 and TRBJ2-6; no firm D call. The CDR3 loop spans 18 amino acids. Trimming took off 0 bases at V and 0 bases at J, with 12 bases between the two ends. Germline assignment: CDR1 MNHNY and CDR2 SVGAGI (reference sequence). The CDR3 region is CASSYSADGLSGANVLTF. The CDR3 bases are TGTGCCAGCAGTTACTCCGCAGACGGGCTCTCTGGGGCCAACGTCCTGACTTTC.

The V and J genes are TRBV19 and TRBJ1-5; D unresolved. Germline CDR1 reads LNHDA; CDR2 reads SQIVND (reference sequence). The CDR3 has 12 residues. Trimming shortened V by 11 bases and J by 5 bases, and 13 bases separated the two germline ends. CDR3 protein: CAAGLGDQPQHF. As DNA, the CDR3 is TGTGCCGCAGGACTCGGGGATCAGCCCCAGCATTTT.

This clonotype was detected a few times. The chain uses TRBV29-1 and TRBJ2-1; 12 positions match TRBD2. The germline V gene has CDR1 SQVTM and CDR2 ANQGSEA. This CDR3 is built from 16 residues. The V gene end was trimmed by 5 bases and the J gene end by 5 bases; junction bases not matched to a gene: 10. The CDR3 protein is CSVRLAGGRGHNEQFF. Here the CDR3 DNA reads TGCAGCGTTCGCCTAGCGGGAGGGAGGGGCCACAATGAGCAGTTCTTC.

The genes are TRBV6-6 and TRBJ1-6, with D tentatively TRBD1 (5 bases). CDR1 is MNHNY, CDR2 SVGAGI, per germline (reference sequence). V was trimmed by 6 bases and J by 9 bases, leaving 15 bases between them. CDR3 size: 14 residues. The CDR3 spells CASSLEGGASPLHF. CDR3 bases: TGTGCCAGCAGCCTCGAAGGAGGGGCTTCACCCCTCCACTTT.

The rearrangement uses TRBV19 and TRBJ2-5; 7 nucleotides line up with TRBD1. V lost 7 bases, J lost 2 bases, and 4 bases stayed unmatched. Germline V gene data show CDR1 as LNHDA and CDR2 as SQIVND (reference sequence). The CDR3 has 13 amino acids. CDR3 region: CASNGTVQETQYF. In DNA form, the CDR3 reads TGTGCCAGTAACGGGACAGTTCAAGAGACCCAGTACTTC.

The chain links TRBV6-1 to TRBJ1-4; no clear D. This CDR3 spans 13 amino acids. Germline V gene sequence: CDR1 MNHNS, CDR2 SASEGT. The germline V and J ends were trimmed by 4 bases and 7 bases, with 10 bases remaining between them. Here the CDR3 DNA reads TGTGCCAGCAGTGGCGGGGTCGTTGAAAAACTGTTTTTT. This gives the protein CASSGGVVEKLFF.

There are a few counts of this clonotype. The chain employs TRBV29-1 and TRBJ1-2; D is ambiguous. In germline, CDR1 is SQVTM, CDR2 ANQGSEA. CDR3 length equals 11 residues. V was pared by 6 bases and J by 2 bases, with 7 bases between. CDR3: CSVTANYGYTF. CDR3 DNA: TGCAGCGTGACCGCGAACTATGGCTACACCTTC.

The sample holds one count of this clonotype. The rearrangement links TRBV7-2 to TRBJ1-3; D perhaps matches TRBD1 (6 bases). Trimming removed 0 bases at V and 0 bases at J, with 12 bases between. The CDR3 spans 17 residues. Germline CDR1 reads SGHTA; CDR2 reads FQGNSA. The chain's CDR3 is CASSLAGGPSSGNTIYF. In DNA form, the CDR3 reads TGTGCCAGCAGCTTAGCGGGGGGCCCAAGCTCTGGAAACACCATATATTTT.

The chain recombines TRBV7-2 with TRBJ2-7; tentative D call: TRBD1 (5 bases). Trimming left V 1 base short and J 5 bases short, with 12 bases between. Germline CDR1 SGHTA, CDR2 FQGNSA. This CDR3 has 14 amino acids. The CDR3 region has the DNA TGTGCCAGCAGCTTAGTAGGGGCAGGCCACGAGCAGTACTTC. This sequence encodes CASSLVGAGHEQYF.

V gene TRBV6-1 combines with J gene TRBJ1-2; possibly TRBD1 for D (6 bases). With 10 bases removed from V and 0 bases from J, the gap between germline ends came to 15 bases. The germline V gene has CDR1 MNHNS and CDR2 SASEGT. This CDR3 has 14 residues. The CDR3, as DNA: TGTGCCACGTCCCGGGACACAACTAACTATGGCTACACCTTC. Protein sequence: CATSRDTTNYGYTF.

The V and J genes are TRBV7-2 and TRBJ1-1; maybe TRBD1 (5 bases). The CDR3 loop spans 11 amino acids. V gave up 4 bases and J gave up 10 bases, with 10 bases separating them. Germline V gene lookup returns CDR1 SGHTA and CDR2 FQGNSA. The CDR3 loop is CASSSRRGAFF. The CDR3 DNA sequence: TGTGCCAGCAGCTCCCGGAGGGGAGCTTTCTTT.

This sequence joins TRBV7-9 and TRBJ1-2; 11 bases align to TRBD1. The CDR3 consists of 15 residues. Germline CDR1 SEHNR, CDR2 FQNEAQ (reference sequence). The J segment lost 3 bases and the V segment lost 5 bases, leaving 5 bases of the junction unmatched. The CDR3 DNA is TGTGCCAGCAGCCCCCGGACAGGGGGCCACTATGGCTACACCTTC. The encoded protein is CASSPRTGGHYGYTF. The entire variable domain, with the rest obtained from reference TRBV7-9 and TRBJ1-2, is as follows: DTGVSQNPRHKITKRGQNVTFRCDPISEHNRLYWYRQTLGQGPEFLTYFQNEAQLEKSRLLSDRFSAERPKGSFSTLEIQRTEQGDSAMYLCASSPRTGGHYGYTFGSGTRLTVV.

This rearrangement joins TRBV20-1 to TRBJ2-7, with a possible D match to TRBD2 (6 bases). This CDR3 is 13 amino acids long. V gave up 5 bases and J gave up 4 bases, with 15 bases separating them. Germline CDR1 and CDR2: DFQATT and SNEGSKA (reference sequence). The CDR3 DNA is TGCAGTGCTGATAGTCCCGGGAGTTACGAGCAGTACTTC. It specifies CSADSPGSYEQYF.